This TCR beta chain came from a study of human T cells and chemical hapten exposure. The study's findings and limits: There was alopecia in the donors, so their immune response may differ from that of healthy people.

Indicated time point: patch test 1, 2 weeks after DPC sensitization. Treatment: therapeutic diphenylcyclopropenone sensitization with weekly scalp DPC. Unfractionated whole blood served as the source for total RNA extraction. The germline V and J ends were trimmed by 1 base and 6 bases, with 7 bases remaining between them. CDR3 size: 13 residues. Germline values: CDR1 LGHNA, CDR2 YSLEER. At least ten counts were recorded for this clonotype. Its antigen is not known. Individual cDNA molecules each carried unique molecular identifiers attached by the library. TCRdb reanalysed the RACE reads using MiXCR and keeps one entry per CDR3 protein. The table has 380,000 or so distinct CDR3 sequences, about 4.8% seen once.

This specimen was whole blood, taken in connection with sensitization to the hapten diphenylcyclopropenone (DPC). This receptor was taken from a woman aged 50 to 60 with alopecia areata. Some clones in this sample may be carry-over from other donors' samples. This chain uses TRBV4-3 with TRBJ2-1; possible D gene TRBD2, 5 bases. The CDR3 loop is CASSQGLPNEQFF. The CDR3 nucleotides read TGCGCCAGCAGCCAAGGACTACCCAATGAGCAGTTCTTC.